This TCR beta chain was obtained from a study of response to subunit inactivated influenza vaccine. The study, taken as a whole, reports: Few new T cells, the authors suggested, are recruited by each seasonal influenza vaccination.

On this clonotype: Antigen: not known.

Deletions cut 2 bases from V and 8 bases from J, with 13 bases between. This CDR3 spans 14 amino acids. Germline V gene data show CDR1 as SGHTA and CDR2 as FQGNSA. TCRdb re-analysed the RT-PCR reads in MiXCR, keeping a single row per CDR3 protein. Counted here are around 760,000 distinct CDR3 sequences, about 15% occurring once; the ten biggest clones make up around 6.5%. Here the sequenced sample was PBMCs from blood, taken 14 days before vaccination. V is TRBV7-2 and J is TRBJ2-1; no reliable D call. This sequence was found in a man aged 50 to 59 who received an inactivated influenza vaccine. CDR3 bases: TGTGCCAGCAGCTTATCCCCCCCCTCACATGAGCAGTTCTTC. Its translation is CASSLSPPSHEQFF.